The 27 T cell receptor beta chains listed next were all sequenced from one sample in a study of blood T cell repertoires in COVID-19 (TCRdb year 2020). Receptor amplification or capture employed the immunoSEQ multiplex PCR assay. TCRdb holds this immuneACCESS table with in-frame rearrangements only. Some clones are missing; in checked studies, unresolved V genes explain under half, and the rest has no known cause. In all, the sample holds about 130,000 clones, and over 75% of those were seen once. Approximately 1.2% of the sample goes to the ten largest clones. Sequencing input: peripheral blood. All receptors derive from a woman of 80 years or more with acute or convalescent COVID-19.

The chain is built from TRBV5-1 and TRBJ2-5, with a weak D call TRBD2 (6 bases). The V end was cut by 3 bases, the J end by 6 bases, with 21 bases between. CDR3 length: 16 amino acids. The germline V gene encodes CDR1 SGHRS and CDR2 YFSETQ. CDR3 DNA: TGCGCCAGCAGCTCGCCCCCCGGGCGGGAAACAAAGACCCAGTACTTC. Translation: CASSSPPGRETKTQYF.

V is TRBV5-1 and J is TRBJ2-5; 8 bases map to TRBD1. J gave up 4 bases and V 0 bases, and 5 bases lay outside the gene matches. The V gene's germline CDR1 is SGHRS and CDR2 YFSETQ. The CDR3 sequence is 15 residues long. As DNA, the CDR3 is TGCGCCAGCAGCTTGGGAGCAGGGGGCGCAGAGACCCAGTACTTC. This gives the protein CASSLGAGGAETQYF.

The sample holds a few counts of this clone. This chain joins TRBV6-5 and TRBJ2-7; 8 bases align to TRBD2. The CDR3 loop spans 15 amino acids. Germline CDR1 and CDR2: MNHEY and SVGAGI. J lost 3 bases, V lost 8 bases, and 12 bases had no gene match. CDR3 DNA: TGTGCCAGCGCCACCCACTCGGGGGGGGACTACGAGCAGTACTTC. Translating gives CASATHSGGDYEQYF.

The chain couples TRBV6-2 or TRBV6-3 to TRBJ2-6; possibly TRBD1 for D (6 bases). The germline V and J ends were trimmed by 6 bases and 0 bases, with 12 bases remaining between them. Germline CDR1 reads MNHEY; CDR2 reads SVGEGT. This CDR3 spans 16 amino acids. The chain's CDR3 is CASSRDINSGANVLTF. CDR3 nucleotide sequence: TGTGCCAGCAGCCGGGACATCAACTCTGGGGCCAACGTCCTGACTTTC.

In nucleotides, the CDR3 is TGTGCCAGCAGCCAAGAATTTAGCAGCAACTATGGCTACACCTTC. This translates into CASSQEFSSNYGYTF. This rearrangement joins TRBV3-1 (or the pseudogene TRBV3-2) to TRBJ1-2; D gene ambiguous. V dropped 0 bases and J dropped 2 bases, with 10 bases sitting between them. The CDR3 totals 15 residues. Per germline, CDR1 LGHDT and CDR2 YNNKEL (reference sequence).

The chain links TRBV4-3 to TRBJ2-7, with 9 positions matching TRBD2. The CDR3 is made up of 16 amino acids. CDR1 LGHNA and CDR2 YSLEER come from the germline V gene. The V gene end was trimmed by 0 bases and the J gene end by 1 base; junction bases not matched to a gene: 4. The CDR3: CASSQDLGLASYEQYF. The CDR3 DNA reads as TGCGCCAGCAGCCAAGATCTGGGACTAGCTTCCTACGAGCAGTACTTC.

V and J are TRBV7-9 and TRBJ1-2; TRBD1 is a possible D gene (6 bases). Germline-derived CDR1 and CDR2 are SEHNR and FQNEAQ (reference sequence). The V end lost 5 bases, the J end lost 7 bases, and 14 bases lay between the germline ends. The CDR3 runs to 13 residues. CDR3 sequence (DNA): TGTGCCAGCAGCATGGCCCAGGGGTTTGGCTACACCTTC. This sequence encodes CASSMAQGFGYTF.

The V gene is TRBV2, the J gene TRBJ1-5; D might be TRBD1 (6 bases). The V gene's germline CDR1 is SNHLY and CDR2 FYNNEI. V was clipped by 5 bases and J by 2 bases, with 10 bases between them. The CDR3 totals 14 residues. Written as DNA, the CDR3 is TGTGCCAGCAGTATTAGACAGGGCAATCAGCCCCAGCATTTT. Translated, it gives CASSIRQGNQPQHF.

J is TRBJ1-5 and V is TRBV4-1, with 7 bases identical to TRBD1. V lost 2 bases and J lost 1; bases outside the gene matches: 5. The CDR3 is 16 residues long. Germline CDR1 MGHRA, CDR2 YSYEKL. The chain's CDR3 is CASSQQGGGSNQPQHF. The CDR3 region has the DNA TGCGCCAGCAGCCAACAGGGGGGAGGAAGCAATCAGCCCCAGCATTTT.

This chain connects TRBV5-1 to TRBJ1-4; 7 bases align to TRBD1. Trimming at V came to 4 bases and at J to 8 bases, leaving 5 bases not matched to a gene. This CDR3 region has 13 residues. The germline gives CDR1 SGHRS, CDR2 YFSETQ. The CDR3 nucleotides are TGCGCCAGCAGCCCCGGGACAGAGGAAAAACTGTTTTTT. It translates to CASSPGTEEKLFF.

This clone appeared a single time. The chain carries TRBV28 and TRBJ2-7, with D possibly matching TRBD2 (5 bases). CDR1 is MDHEN and CDR2 is SYDVKM in the germline V gene. The CDR3 covers 14 residues. The V gene lost 2 bases and the J gene lost 2 bases, with 10 bases spanning the gap. CDR3 DNA: TGTGCCAGCAGTTTAGGACTCCTTACCTACGAGCAGTACTTC. This sequence encodes CASSLGLLTYEQYF.

This chain connects TRBV7-9 to TRBJ1-1, with 8 nucleotides matching TRBD1. The CDR3 runs to 17 residues. J gave up 4 bases and V 3 bases, and 13 bases lay outside the gene matches. CDR1 and CDR2 (germline): SEHNR, FQNEAQ (reference sequence). The CDR3 region is CASSFPGDTGGSTEAFF. The CDR3 region has the DNA TGTGCCAGCAGCTTCCCCGGGGACACAGGGGGTAGCACTGAAGCTTTCTTT.

The rearrangement uses TRBV4-2 and TRBJ2-7; 7 nucleotides line up with TRBD2. Germline V CDR1 and CDR2: LGHNA, YNFKEQ. The CDR3 covers 13 residues. Unmatched junction bases numbered 2, after V lost 0 bases and J lost 6 bases. The CDR3 DNA reads as TGTGCCAGCAGCCAAGATACGGGAGGCGAGCAGTACTTC. It codes for CASSQDTGGEQYF.

The chain couples TRBV7-2 to TRBJ2-7; TRBD2 matches 7 bases. Germline V gene data show CDR1 as SGHTA and CDR2 as FQGNSA. The CDR3 spans 14 residues. The J segment lost 2 bases and the V segment lost 5 bases, leaving 6 bases of the junction unmatched. The CDR3 region is CASSPGTTAYEQYF. CDR3 nucleotides: TGTGCCAGCAGCCCCGGGACTACCGCCTACGAGCAGTACTTC.

The V gene is TRBV15, the J gene TRBJ1-2; weak D call: TRBD1 (5 bases). The germline V gene has CDR1 LNHNV and CDR2 YYDKDF (reference sequence). Trimming removed 0 bases from V and 5 bases from J, with 16 bases in between. The CDR3 extends over 16 amino acids. In DNA form, the CDR3 reads TGTGCCACCAGCAGAGATTTACAGGCTACACTTTATGGCTACACCTTC. As protein: CATSRDLQATLYGYTF.

The chain is built from TRBV15 and TRBJ2-3, with D possibly being TRBD2 (5 bases). Germline CDR1 LNHNV, CDR2 YYDKDF (reference sequence). The V gene lost 0 bases and the J gene lost 11 bases, with 12 bases spanning the gap. The CDR3 loop spans 13 amino acids. The CDR3: CATSREGSLGQYF. CDR3 nucleotides: TGTGCCACCAGCAGAGAGGGGAGTCTCGGGCAGTATTTT.

The chain has TRBV12-3 or TRBV12-4 and TRBJ2-1, with D possibly TRBD1 on 5 matching bases. The CDR3 sequence is 13 residues long. V was pared by 6 bases and J by 5 bases, with 11 bases between. The CDR3 loop is CASSAKQDNEQFF. The CDR3 DNA is TGTGCCAGCAGCGCCAAACAGGACAATGAGCAGTTCTTC.

The chain links TRBV9 to TRBJ1-4, with D possibly being TRBD1 (5 bases). Looked up from germline, CDR1 is SGDLS and CDR2 is YYNGEE. The CDR3 sequence is 16 residues long. The V end was cut by 4 bases, the J end by 7 bases, with 20 bases between. The CDR3 spells CASSPENRHGAEKLFF. CDR3 DNA sequence: TGTGCCAGCAGCCCCGAGAATAGGCATGGGGCTGAAAAACTGTTTTTT.

The rearrangement links TRBV7-6 to TRBJ2-1; 11 bases match TRBD2. Unmatched junction bases numbered 6, after V lost 0 bases and J lost 5 bases. This CDR3 has 17 amino acids. Per germline, CDR1 SGHVS and CDR2 FNYEAQ. CDR3 region: CASSLALAGVGNNEQFF. The CDR3 coding sequence is TGTGCCAGCAGCTTAGCACTAGCGGGGGTCGGTAACAATGAGCAGTTCTTC. Full variable domain (missing parts from reference TRBV7-6 and TRBJ2-1): GAGVSQSPRYKVTKRGQDVALRCDPISGHVSLYWYRQALGQGPEFLTYFNYEAQQDKSGLPNDRFSAERPEGSISTLTIQRTEQRDSAMYRCASSLALAGVGNNEQFFGPGTRLTVL.

The J gene is TRBJ1-6, the V gene TRBV5-1, with a tentative D call TRBD1 (6 bases). Germline V CDR1 and CDR2: SGHRS, YFSETQ. V shed 2 bases and J shed 7 bases, with 13 bases lying between them. The CDR3 has 15 residues. CDR3 residues: CASSFRTAENSPLHF. The CDR3 nucleotides read TGCGCCAGCAGCTTTAGGACAGCGGAGAATTCACCCCTCCACTTT. Full variable domain (outside the CDR3, taken from reference TRBV5-1 and TRBJ1-6): KAGVTQTPRYLIKTRGQQVTLSCSPISGHRSVSWYQQTPGQGLQFLFEYFSETQRNKGNFPGRFSGRQFSNSRSEMNVSTLELGDSALYLCASSFRTAENSPLHFGNGTRLTVT.

This CDR3 reads CASSFTSGGGTGELFF. In DNA form, the CDR3 reads TGCGCCAGCAGCTTTACATCGGGGGGCGGCACCGGGGAGCTGTTTTTT. V usage is TRBV5-1 and J usage is TRBJ2-2; D might be TRBD2 (7 bases). CDR1 SGHRS and CDR2 YFSETQ come from the germline V gene. This CDR3 is built from 16 residues. Trimming removed 2 bases at V and 4 bases at J, with 15 bases between. Looking up the rest from reference TRBV5-1 and TRBJ2-2 gives the full variable domain: KAGVTQTPRYLIKTRGQQVTLSCSPISGHRSVSWYQQTPGQGLQFLFEYFSETQRNKGNFPGRFSGRQFSNSRSEMNVSTLELGDSALYLCASSFTSGGGTGELFFGEGSRLTVL.

The chain links TRBV4-3 to TRBJ1-3; D gene unclear. The V gene's germline CDR1 is LGHNA and CDR2 YSLEER. Trimming took 0 bases from V and 8 from J, leaving 11 bases between them. The CDR3 spans 14 residues. This CDR3 is CASSQELGRHTIYF. The CDR3, as DNA: TGCGCCAGCAGCCAAGAACTAGGGCGTCACACCATATATTTT.

The chain couples TRBV3-1 (or the pseudogene TRBV3-2) to TRBJ1-3; a weak D match, TRBD1 (5 bases). The V and J ends lost 4 bases and 5 bases respectively, with 12 bases between them. This CDR3 is 14 amino acids long. Germline V gene lookup returns CDR1 LGHDT and CDR2 YNNKEL (reference sequence). CDR3 protein: CASSPGLSRNTIYF. The CDR3 coding sequence is TGTGCCAGCAGCCCGGGACTATCAAGAAACACCATATATTTT.

The chain has TRBV7-2 and TRBJ1-2; possible D gene TRBD1, 5 bases. Trimming stripped 0 bases from V and 3 bases from J, with 8 bases between. This CDR3 comprises 14 residues. The germline gives CDR1 SGHTA, CDR2 FQGNSA. This CDR3 reads CASSLAVGDYGYTF. In nucleotides, the CDR3 is TGTGCCAGCAGCTTAGCTGTAGGGGACTATGGCTACACCTTC.

This clone was observed a single time. The chain has TRBV27 and TRBJ1-2; a possible D gene is TRBD1 (6 bases). Deletions cut 4 bases from V and 1 base from J, with 22 bases between. CDR1 and CDR2 from the germline V gene are MNHEY and SMNVEV (reference sequence). The CDR3 contains 18 residues. The CDR3 region has the DNA TGTGCCAGCAGTTCCCAGGGGTGGGGCCCCGCCGGTAACTATGGCTACACCTTC. It codes for CASSSQGWGPAGNYGYTF.

The chain carries TRBV5-1 and TRBJ2-7, with D hard to call. Germline V gene lookup returns CDR1 SGHRS and CDR2 YFSETQ. V lost 6 bases and J lost 6, with 16 bases in between. The CDR3 has 13 amino acids. As DNA, the CDR3 is TGCGCCAGCAAAGACACCCAGGCTTCCGAGCAGTACTTC. Residues: CASKDTQASEQYF.

The rearrangement uses TRBV11-2 and TRBJ1-2; 7 positions match TRBD1. J lost 4 bases, V lost 5 bases, and 16 bases had no gene match. The V gene's germline CDR1 is SGHAT and CDR2 FQNNGV. The CDR3 spans 17 residues. This chain's CDR3 is CASSPPAGGKGFYGYTF. The CDR3 region has the DNA TGTGCCAGCAGCCCTCCGGCAGGGGGTAAAGGGTTCTATGGCTACACCTTC.